This T cell receptor beta chain stems from a study of tumor-infiltrating lymphocytes in localized non-small cell lung cancer. Study-wide points: Different pieces of the same tissue were used for each assay.

A word on this clone: Its antigen is unidentified.

V was trimmed by 4 bases and J by 2 bases, leaving 8 bases between them. The CDR3 contains 13 residues. The germline gives CDR1 WSHSY, CDR2 SAAADI. Clones were sequenced by immunoSEQ multiplex PCR, and TCRdb holds only the in-frame ones, with some missing. The sample holds 13,000 to 15,000 clones; about four fifths are singletons and the top ten take over 15%. Sequences were obtained from lung tumor tissue. The chain carries TRBV10-2 and TRBJ1-2; D not certain. The receptor comes from a human donor with non-small cell lung cancer. CDR3 nucleotide sequence: TGCGCCAGCAGTGGCGGGCAGAACTATGGCTACACCTTC. This codes for CASSGGQNYGYTF.